This T cell receptor beta chain stems from a study of T-cell reconstitution after alpha-beta-depleted transplantation in children. The CDR3 loop spans 15 amino acids. Trimming cost V 5 bases and J 0 bases, with 13 bases left between them. Germline CDR1 SGHVS, CDR2 FQNEAQ. The library targeted TCRbeta and was prepared with unique molecular identifiers. TCRdb independently ran MiXCR on the PCR reads; one entry per CDR3 protein. The sample contains about 980,000 distinct CDR3 sequences, roughly 29% of which appear only once. This specimen was PBMCs, mostly from graft donor cells, taken 360 days after TCRalphabeta/CD19-depleted stem cell transplant. The clonotype was recovered from a boy under two years old who had a stem cell transplant for SCID, so the T cells may come from the graft donor. This rearrangement joins TRBV7-8 to TRBJ1-2; a weak D match, TRBD1 (6 bases). CDR3 amino acids: CASSGDGTSNYGYTF. CDR3 bases: TGTGCCAGCAGCGGGGACGGGACATCTAACTATGGCTACACCTTC.